This T cell receptor beta chain was sequenced for a study of tumor-infiltrating lymphocytes in primary liver carcinoma. This CDR3 spans 16 amino acids. Germline CDR1 and CDR2: LGHNA and YSLEER. The V gene lost 0 bases and the J gene lost 0 bases, with 12 bases spanning the gap. With 500 to 650 ng total RNA as template and a constant-region primer, TCR beta cDNA was made. The TCR beta library was amplified through three nested multiplex PCR rounds in a modified ARM-PCR procedure. The first two PCR rounds used TRBV1-TRBV30 primers with a Cbeta primer, nine to ten cycles each. Via MiXCR, TCRdb re-called the multiplex PCR reads, giving one row per CDR3 protein. The data contain a few hundred thousand distinct CDR3 sequences, around three fifths of them singletons. The blood RNA (from unsorted whole blood) was obtained, and germline DNA was also extracted. At sampling, these chronic HBV carriers had received no treatment. Before the operation took place, about 4.4 milliliters of peripheral blood were collected.

General observations from the study: Against blood, tumors held a significantly higher top-250-clone fraction (p = 0.039). In tumor-adjacent and tumor-blood pairs, overlap was lower than in tumor region pairs.

This clonotype has ten or more counts. Its antigen remains unidentified. The chain has TRBV4-3 and TRBJ2-7, with D possibly being TRBD2 (6 bases). The sequence was collected from a woman between 25 and 40 years old with primary liver carcinoma and hepatitis B virus infection. Sequenced sample: peripheral blood. Written as DNA, the CDR3 is TGCGCCAGCAGCCAAGATCGGTGGGACTTCTCCTACGAGCAGTACTTC. This encodes CASSQDRWDFSYEQYF.